Following are 26 T cell receptor beta chains from one sample sequenced in a study of regulatory T cells in long-lasting Graves disease. Construction of TCR beta libraries relied on iRepertoire HTBI primers and on Arm-PCR targeting CDR3 regions. MiXCR was run by TCRdb on the multiplex PCR reads, yielding one entry per CDR3 protein. Here the sample spans 600,000 to 800,000 distinct CDR3 sequences, around 30% being singletons. The sample's time point: persistent/refractory GD, antithyroid drugs over 5 years with positive TRAb. Researchers made the TCR library from RNA that was extracted from PBMCs. Sequencing used peripheral blood mononuclear cells (PBMCs), obtained when the disease was refractory, from a patient treated with antithyroid drugs. Source of these receptors: a female donor with Graves disease.

CDR3 DNA sequence: TGTGCCAGCAGTGACGGGACTAGCCTCAATGAGCAGTTCTTC. Translation: CASSDGTSLNEQFF. This chain joins TRBV12-3 or TRBV12-4 and TRBJ2-1, with TRBD2 matching 9 bases. Trimming removed 5 bases from V and 6 bases from J; junction bases left unmatched: 5. The CDR3 sequence is 14 residues long.

V and J are TRBV30 and TRBJ1-2; perhaps TRBD1 as D (5 bases). The CDR3 loop spans 14 amino acids. Germline CDR1 reads GTSNPN; CDR2 reads SVGIG (reference sequence). V lost 5 bases to trimming and J lost 6 bases, with 19 bases between them. The CDR3 DNA is TGTGCCTGGGATATAGGCGCGTCAGGGAATGGCTACACCTTC. It encodes CAWDIGASGNGYTF.

This clonotype was counted at least ten times. The J gene is TRBJ1-1, the V gene TRBV14; 7 nucleotides agree with TRBD1. Germline V gene sequence: CDR1 SGHDN, CDR2 FVKESK. The CDR3 totals 15 residues. Trimming took 4 bases from V and 0 from J; bases not matched to a gene: 5. The DNA for the CDR3 is TGTGCCAGCAGCCTCCGGACAGGCATGAACACTGAAGCTTTCTTT. Amino acids: CASSLRTGMNTEAFF.

The J gene is TRBJ1-6, the V gene TRBV9, with D unresolved. CDR1 SGDLS and CDR2 YYNGEE come from the germline V gene. Trimming left V 0 bases short and J 4 bases short, with 11 bases between. CDR3 length: 16 residues. Here the CDR3 DNA reads TGTGCCAGCAGCGTAGGGGCGATTTGGTATAATTCACCCCTCCACTTT. The encoded protein is CASSVGAIWYNSPLHF. The variable domain in full, with the rest retrieved from reference TRBV9 and TRBJ1-6, is DSGVTQTPKHLITATGQRVTLRCSPRSGDLSVYWYQQSLDQGLQFLIQYYNGEERAKGNILERFSAQQFPDLHSELNLSSLELGDSALYFCASSVGAIWYNSPLHFGNGTRLTVT.

This clonotype was seen a handful of times. The rearrangement joins TRBV20-1 to TRBJ2-7; 7 bases align to TRBD1. This CDR3 region has 14 residues. After removal of 3 bases from V and 0 bases from J, the junction contained 5 bases not matched to a gene. Germline V gene data show CDR1 as DFQATT and CDR2 as SNEGSKA (reference sequence). The CDR3 nucleotides are TGCAGTGCTAGCGATTGGGACAGCTCCTACGAGCAGTACTTC. Translating it yields CSASDWDSSYEQYF.

J is TRBJ1-1 and V is TRBV3-1; 7 bases are shared with TRBD1. The CDR3 sequence is 15 residues long. The V gene end was trimmed by 4 bases and the J gene end by 4 bases; junction bases not matched to a gene: 9. Per the germline V gene, CDR1 is LGHDT and CDR2 is YNNKEL (reference sequence). CDR3 amino acids: CASSPLTGSGTEAFF. In DNA form, the CDR3 reads TGTGCCAGCAGCCCCCTGACAGGGTCTGGCACTGAAGCTTTCTTT. The whole variable domain, filled in from reference TRBV3-1 and TRBJ1-1, reads DTAVSQTPKYLVTQMGNDKSIKCEQNLGHDTMYWYKQDSKKFLKIMFSYNNKELIINETVPNRFSPKSPDKAHLNLHINSLELGDSAVYFCASSPLTGSGTEAFFGQGTRLTVV.

The chain joins TRBV19 to TRBJ1-1; D may be TRBD1 (5 bases). V was pared by 5 bases and J by 1 base, with 23 bases between. Germline lookup yields CDR1 LNHDA and CDR2 SQIVND (reference sequence). This CDR3 spans 18 amino acids. CDR3 loop: CASSPTFAGHAPNTEAFF. For the CDR3, the DNA is TGTGCCAGTAGTCCTACCTTCGCCGGACATGCCCCGAACACTGAAGCTTTCTTT.

The chain links TRBV29-1 to TRBJ2-7; D is undetermined. Germline V gene data show CDR1 as SQVTM and CDR2 as ANQGSEA. V was cut by 6 bases and J by 3 bases, with 15 bases left in between. The CDR3 sequence is 13 residues long. The CDR3 is CSVISASGYEQYF. CDR3 DNA: TGCAGCGTAATATCAGCTTCAGGCTACGAGCAGTACTTC.

The rearrangement joins TRBV5-5 to TRBJ1-6; D gene unclear. The CDR3 sequence is 13 residues long. Germline loops: CDR1 SGHKS, CDR2 YYEKEE (reference sequence). Trimming removed 6 bases from V and 6 bases from J, with 10 bases in between. The CDR3 DNA reads as TGTGCCAGCACCGGACTGATTAATTCACCCCTCCACTTT. Its protein is CASTGLINSPLHF.

The V call is TRBV5-1, the J call TRBJ2-7; 7 bases match TRBD2. Trimming removed 4 bases from V and 2 bases from J; junction bases left unmatched: 6. The CDR3 contains 14 residues. CDR1 and CDR2 (germline): SGHRS, YFSETQ. The DNA for the CDR3 is TGCGCCAGCAGCGCGGCCAGCGGGGCCTACGAGCAGTACTTC. It specifies CASSAASGAYEQYF.

The rearrangement links TRBV20-1 to TRBJ2-7, with TRBD1 matching over 9 bases. Germline-derived CDR1 and CDR2 are DFQATT and SNEGSKA (reference sequence). This CDR3 region has 15 residues. V lost 0 bases to trimming and J lost 3 bases; unmatched junction nucleotides: 6. The CDR3 DNA reads as TGCAGTGCTAGAGATCGGGGACAGGGTTACTACGAGCAGTACTTC. It is translated as CSARDRGQGYYEQYF.

The chain couples TRBV12-3 or TRBV12-4 to TRBJ1-4; D gene uncertain. The V end was cut by 3 bases, the J end by 5 bases, with 7 bases between. The CDR3 extends over 13 amino acids. The CDR3, as DNA: TGTGCCAGCAGTTTGGACGAAAATGAAAAACTGTTTTTT. Translating it yields CASSLDENEKLFF.

This clonotype appeared a few times. The chain links TRBV11-2 to TRBJ2-7, with a weak D call TRBD1 (5 bases). The germline V gene encodes CDR1 SGHAT and CDR2 FQNNGV. There are 13 residues in the CDR3. V gave up 5 bases and J gave up 4 bases, with 12 bases separating them. The CDR3 nucleotides read TGTGCCAGCAGCGTACAGGAAAGGTACGAGCAGTACTTC. The encoded protein is CASSVQERYEQYF.

This clonotype has a count of ten or more. The chain carries TRBV11-2 and TRBJ1-1; D is unresolved. The germline V and J ends were trimmed by 4 bases and 3 bases, with 15 bases remaining between them. The V gene's germline CDR1 is SGHAT and CDR2 FQNNGV. The CDR3 is 15 amino acids. DNA for the CDR3: TGTGCCAGCAGCTCGGAGGCCTGGGCGGACACTGAAGCTTTCTTT. Translated: CASSSEAWADTEAFF.

The rearrangement links TRBV5-6 to TRBJ1-6; D possibly corresponds to TRBD1 (6 bases). This CDR3 is built from 16 residues. Trimming removed 4 bases at V and 10 bases at J, with 21 bases between. Germline V gives CDR1 SGHDT, CDR2 YYEEEE. The CDR3 here is CASSPRDTPRDSPLHF. CDR3 DNA: TGTGCCAGCAGCCCCCGGGACACCCCCCGGGACTCACCCCTCCACTTT.

This clonotype was seen a handful of times. CDR3 in DNA: TGTGCCAGCAGTGAAACAGGATGGGAACAGCCCCAGCATTTT. It is translated as CASSETGWEQPQHF. V is TRBV25-1 and J is TRBJ1-5, with D maybe TRBD1 (5 bases). The CDR3 spans 14 residues. V gave up 2 bases and J gave up 7 bases, with 12 bases separating them. The germline CDR1 and CDR2 sequences are MGHDK and SYGVNS.

This rearrangement joins TRBV7-9 to TRBJ1-2, with D tentatively TRBD1 (6 bases). The V gene's germline CDR1 is SEHNR and CDR2 FQNEAQ (reference sequence). This CDR3 is 16 amino acids long. Trimming took off 0 bases at V and 6 bases at J, with 17 bases between the two ends. The CDR3 nucleotides read TGTGCCAGCAGCTTAGCGCCCGGGGGCGAGCAAGATGGCTACACCTTC. Translation: CASSLAPGGEQDGYTF.

This clonotype appeared a few times. The chain combines TRBV11-2 with TRBJ2-2; D not certain. From germline, CDR1 is SGHAT and CDR2 FQNNGV. V was trimmed by 0 bases and J by 8 bases, leaving 7 bases between them. This CDR3 has 13 amino acids. The CDR3 nucleotides are TGTGCCAGCAGCTTAGATTCCGATGGGGAGCTGTTTTTT. Its translation is CASSLDSDGELFF.

This clonotype was seen ten or more times. V and J are TRBV2 and TRBJ2-7; no clear D. Germline CDR1 and CDR2: SNHLY and FYNNEI. The CDR3 totals 12 residues. V dropped 3 bases and J dropped 5 bases, with 8 bases sitting between them. The DNA for the CDR3 is TGTGCCAGCAGTGAGTCGGCCCACGAGCAGTACTTC. Translating gives CASSESAHEQYF.

V and J are TRBV6-1 and TRBJ2-7; perhaps TRBD2 as D (5 bases). The CDR3 is 13 residues long. The germline CDR1 and CDR2 sequences are MNHNS and SASEGT. V was shortened by 6 bases and J by 3 bases, with 12 bases between the two germline ends. The CDR3 sequence: CASRRADYYEQYF. CDR3 coding DNA: TGTGCCAGCAGGAGGGCAGACTACTACGAGCAGTACTTC.

The chain employs TRBV7-9 and TRBJ2-7; TRBD1 aligns across 10 bases. Germline V gives CDR1 SEHNR, CDR2 FQNEAQ (reference sequence). This CDR3 comprises 16 residues. V lost 5 bases to trimming and J lost 3 bases; unmatched junction nucleotides: 10. CDR3 sequence (DNA): TGTGCCAGCAGCCTCGGGGACAGGGGCTTACTCTACGAGCAGTACTTC. It codes for CASSLGDRGLLYEQYF.

This clonotype appeared many times. The V gene is TRBV2, the J gene TRBJ2-5; D gene uncertain. The ends were cut back, 4 bases at V and 4 bases at J, with 7 bases in the middle. Germline CDR1 reads SNHLY; CDR2 reads FYNNEI. The CDR3 loop spans 12 amino acids. Here the CDR3 reads CASSARGETQYF. The DNA for the CDR3 is TGTGCCAGCAGTGCGCGAGGAGAGACCCAGTACTTC.

This clonotype was picked up many times. V is TRBV27 and J is TRBJ1-2, with D perhaps matching TRBD1 (6 bases). The CDR3 is made up of 16 amino acids. The V gene's germline CDR1 is MNHEY and CDR2 SMNVEV (reference sequence). V lost 4 bases, J lost 0 bases, and 15 bases lay in between. The CDR3 reads CASSSATGLPNYGYTF. DNA for the CDR3: TGTGCCAGCAGTTCAGCTACAGGGCTACCTAACTATGGCTACACCTTC.

The chain links TRBV7-3 to TRBJ2-7; D is ambiguous. This CDR3 is 14 amino acids long. The germline gives CDR1 SGHTA, CDR2 FQGTGA. The DNA for the CDR3 is TGTGCTCACAGCTTAAATAGGCTATCCTACGAGCAGTACTTC. Its protein product is CAHSLNRLSYEQYF. The full variable domain, its missing parts supplied by reference TRBV7-3 and TRBJ2-7, is GAGVSQTPSNKVTEKGKYVELRCDPISGHTALYWYRQSLGQGPEFLIYFQGTGAADDSGLPNDRFFAVRPEGSVSTLKIQRTERGDSAVYLCAHSLNRLSYEQYFGPGTRLTVT.

This clonotype showed up just a few times. The V gene is TRBV28, the J gene TRBJ1-4; D unclear. The V gene lost 6 bases and the J gene lost 4 bases, with 6 bases spanning the gap. The CDR3 totals 12 residues. Germline V gene data show CDR1 as MDHEN and CDR2 as SYDVKM. Here the CDR3 reads CASSSINEKLFF. Here the CDR3 DNA reads TGTGCCAGCAGCTCGATTAATGAAAAACTGTTTTTT.

Notes on this clonotype: An end of the junction does not agree with germline; a read error may underlie this. The chain uses TRBV5-1 and TRBJ2-5; D not certain. The CDR3 runs to 12 residues. CDR1 SGHRS and CDR2 YFSETQ come from the germline V gene. Written as DNA, the CDR3 is TGCGCCAGCAGCGCCCTCGGAGAGGCCCAGTACTTC. It yields the protein CASSALGEAQYF.